This T cell receptor (beta chain) was sequenced in a study of cytomegalovirus exposure and HLA in healthy donors. Study observations and caveats: Sequencing likely caused a cluster of highly shared sequence variants.

About this clone itself: Its specificity is not known.

The PCR used 60 Vbeta and 13 Jbeta primers. Sequenced by immunoSEQ multiplex PCR; TCRdb stores in-frame clones only, minus some. There are 150,000 to 200,000 clones in the sample; approximately 77% occur only once, and roughly 3.7% lies in the top ten. Trimming took 3 bases from V and 6 from J; bases not matched to a gene: 8. The CDR3 runs to 14 residues. The germline gives CDR1 GTSNPN, CDR2 SVGIG (reference sequence). The sequence was obtained from a man aged 25 to 40 in good health and CMV-seropositive. The V gene is TRBV30, the J gene TRBJ2-7; 10 nucleotides align to TRBD2. Sequencing was done on a sample of PBMCs. The CDR3 loop is CAWSGLADRSEQYF. The CDR3 DNA follows: TGTGCCTGGAGCGGACTAGCGGACCGCAGCGAGCAGTACTTC.